Presented here are 25 T cell receptor beta chains from one specimen sequenced in a study of post-analysis software for immune sequencing data. Findings and caveats of the study: About five TRBV segments, including TRBV5-6, TRBV5-1 and TRBV20-1, were more frequent in patients than controls.

Antigens of these TCRs are unknown. Prepared TCR beta cDNA libraries contained unique molecular identifiers. Each CDR3 protein is one row after TCRdb ran MiXCR on the PCR reads. Of about half a million distinct CDR3 sequences listed, around 40% are singletons. Sequenced material: blood. The receptors derive from a girl aged 5 to 17 with multiple sclerosis.

The rearrangement uses TRBV12-3 or TRBV12-4 and TRBJ1-2; the D gene is possibly TRBD1 (6 bases). Trimming pared 5 bases from V and 4 bases from J, leaving 26 bases between. The CDR3 consists of 18 residues. CDR3 protein: CASSPTRASYRAAYGYTF. The CDR3 bases are TGTGCCAGCAGTCCCACTAGAGCGTCATACAGGGCCGCCTATGGCTACACCTTC.

The chain employs TRBV20-1 and TRBJ2-1, with D possibly TRBD2 on 6 matching bases. The V gene's germline CDR1 is DFQATT and CDR2 SNEGSKA (reference sequence). The length of the CDR3 is 15 residues. The V and J ends lost 5 bases and 0 bases respectively, with 14 bases between them. The CDR3, as DNA: TGCAGTGCTGGCCTGGGCGGGACCTCCTACAATGAGCAGTTCTTC. It translates to CSAGLGGTSYNEQFF.

J is TRBJ2-3 and V is TRBV7-3, with unresolved D. The V end was cut by 0 bases, the J end by 2 bases, with 9 bases between. Germline V gene lookup returns CDR1 SGHTA and CDR2 FQGTGA. The CDR3 length is 15 residues. The CDR3 sequence: CASSLTAYYTDTQYF. In nucleotides, the CDR3 is TGTGCCAGCAGCTTAACAGCTTATTACACAGATACGCAGTATTTT.

Concerning this clonotype: Germline and junction disagree at one end, which may indicate a read error. The chain is built from TRBV11-2 and TRBJ2-4, with a weak D call TRBD1 (6 bases). Judging by the DNA end, TRBJ2-7 fits better; the J call may be wrong. Germline lookup yields CDR1 SGHAT and CDR2 FQNNGV. This CDR3 spans 15 amino acids. The DNA for the CDR3 is TGTGTCAGCAGCTTATCGGAACAGGGTGTCGACGAGCAGTACTTC. The encoded protein is CVSSLSEQGVDEQYF.

The chain employs TRBV5-1 and TRBJ2-7; no firm D call. The length of the CDR3 is 15 residues. Germline CDR1 SGHRS, CDR2 YFSETQ. With 7 bases removed from V and 0 bases from J, the gap between germline ends came to 17 bases. The CDR3 DNA reads TGCGCCAGCGTCGCGGCACCCGAGGCCTCCTACGAGCAGTACTTC. The encoded protein is CASVAAPEASYEQYF.

The V and J genes are TRBV9 and TRBJ1-3; D possibly corresponds to TRBD1 (6 bases). Germline V lookup: CDR1 SGDLS, CDR2 YYNGEE. Trimming took off 2 bases at V and 0 bases at J, with 12 bases between the two ends. This CDR3 comprises 16 residues. CDR3 bases: TGTGCCAGCAGCGTGAGGACAGATATCTCTGGAAACACCATATATTTT. Its protein is CASSVRTDISGNTIYF.

This chain connects TRBV6-2 or TRBV6-3 to TRBJ1-1, with 7 bases fitting TRBD1. The CDR3 spans 15 residues. Germline V CDR1 and CDR2: MNHEY, SVGEGT. V trimming: 6 bases; J trimming: 2 bases; junction bases outside the gene matches: 9. The CDR3 reads CASSASRGSNTEAFF. CDR3 DNA sequence: TGTGCCAGCAGCGCATCCAGGGGGTCTAACACTGAAGCTTTCTTT.

The chain has TRBV20-1 and TRBJ2-5, with 7 bases fitting TRBD1. J lost 5 bases, V lost 3 bases, and 3 bases had no gene match. The CDR3 covers 12 residues. Per the germline V gene, CDR1 is DFQATT and CDR2 is SNEGSKA (reference sequence). CDR3 region: CSASVTGETQYF. In DNA, the CDR3 is TGCAGTGCTAGCGTGACAGGGGAGACCCAGTACTTC.

The V gene is TRBV3-1, the J gene TRBJ1-2, with D uncertain. Per germline, CDR1 LGHDT and CDR2 YNNKEL (reference sequence). V shed 4 bases and J shed 5 bases, with 11 bases lying between them. The CDR3 is 13 amino acids. CDR3 sequence: CASSPSSGYGYTF. In nucleotides, the CDR3 is TGTGCCAGCAGCCCGAGCTCCGGGTATGGCTACACCTTC.

This CDR3 is CASSQDSTGYQPQHF. For the CDR3, the DNA is TGCGCCAGCAGCCAAGATTCAACAGGGTACCAGCCCCAGCATTTT. The chain combines TRBV4-3 with TRBJ1-5, with D possibly matching TRBD1 (6 bases). Trimming took off 0 bases at V and 7 bases at J, with 13 bases between the two ends. The CDR3 has 15 residues. Looked up from germline, CDR1 is LGHNA and CDR2 is YSLEER.

This chain uses TRBV20-1 with TRBJ2-5; D ambiguous. From germline, CDR1 is DFQATT and CDR2 SNEGSKA (reference sequence). The V end was cut by 6 bases, the J end by 2 bases, with 16 bases between. The CDR3 is made up of 14 amino acids. The DNA for the CDR3 is TGCAGTGCCACTGGATATCCCCTTCAAGAGACCCAGTACTTC. Translating it yields CSATGYPLQETQYF.

This clonotype was seen a few times. CDR3 sequence: CAISEVRDSPYEQYF. The CDR3 nucleotides read TGTGCCATCAGTGAGGTGAGGGACAGCCCCTACGAGCAGTACTTC. The chain uses TRBV10-3 and TRBJ2-7; 7 bases are shared with TRBD1. V dropped 2 bases and J dropped 2; count of bases not matched to a gene: 6. Germline loops: CDR1 ENHRY, CDR2 SYGVKD. This CDR3 has 15 residues.

V and J are TRBV7-2 and TRBJ2-7; 11 bases are shared with TRBD2. The CDR3 sequence is 16 residues long. Trimming at V came to 1 base and at J to 3 bases, leaving 5 bases not matched to a gene. Germline CDR1 and CDR2: SGHTA and FQGNSA. The DNA for the CDR3 is TGTGCCAGCAGCTTAGTTAGCCTAGCGGGGGGCTACGAGCAGTACTTC. Protein: CASSLVSLAGGYEQYF.

V and J are TRBV7-2 and TRBJ2-1, with 9 bases aligning to TRBD1. Trimming cost V 1 base and J 15 bases; bases outside gene matches: 7. Germline values: CDR1 SGHTA, CDR2 FQGNSA. CDR3 length: 13 amino acids. This chain's CDR3 is CASSLDRGHGGFF. CDR3 DNA sequence: TGTGCCAGCAGCTTAGACAGGGGGCACGGGGGGTTCTTC.

The rearrangement uses TRBV5-6 and TRBJ2-1, with TRBD2 as a possible D gene (6 bases). The length of the CDR3 is 15 residues. The V and J ends lost 4 bases and 7 bases respectively, with 18 bases between them. Germline V gene lookup returns CDR1 SGHDT and CDR2 YYEEEE. For the CDR3, the DNA is TGTGCCAGCAGCCAAGAGGGCAGGGACTGGAATGAGCAGTTCTTC. This gives the protein CASSQEGRDWNEQFF.

This clonotype was seen a handful of times. The chain recombines TRBV3-1 with TRBJ2-7, with unresolved D. V was cut by 3 bases and J by 6 bases, with 6 bases left in between. Germline-derived CDR1 and CDR2 are LGHDT and YNNKEL (reference sequence). The CDR3 contains 11 residues. CDR3 residues: CASSHSGEQYF. The CDR3 DNA reads TGTGCCAGCAGCCATTCGGGCGAGCAGTACTTC.

The chain carries TRBV11-1 and TRBJ1-1, with 7 positions matching TRBD1. Germline V CDR1 and CDR2: SGHAT, FQDESV (reference sequence). V gave up 3 bases and J gave up 6 bases; unmatched junction bases: 10. The CDR3 covers 15 residues. CDR3 bases: TGTGCCAGCAGCTTTCAGGGGGAAAAGGACTCTGAAGCTTTCTTT. Amino acid sequence: CASSFQGEKDSEAFF.

V gene TRBV20-1 combines with J gene TRBJ2-1, with 9 bases identical to TRBD1. Germline CDR1 reads DFQATT; CDR2 reads SNEGSKA (reference sequence). The V segment lost 0 bases and the J segment 6 bases; nucleotides outside the gene matches: 6. The CDR3 covers 15 residues. The CDR3 DNA is TGCAGTGCTAGAGAAATGCGGGGACAGGGCAATGAGCAGTTCTTC. Encoded protein: CSAREMRGQGNEQFF.

V and J are TRBV7-3 and TRBJ2-2; D possibly corresponds to TRBD1 (6 bases). The CDR3 covers 15 residues. V was shortened by 7 bases and J by 0 bases, with 12 bases between the two germline ends. The germline V gene encodes CDR1 SGHTA and CDR2 FQGTGA. CDR3 region: CASTRDTANTGELFF. CDR3 DNA sequence: TGTGCCAGCACCCGGGACACTGCGAACACCGGGGAGCTGTTTTTT.

In its sample, this clonotype was seen a few times. The genes are TRBV29-1 and TRBJ2-7; the match to TRBD2 covers 9 bases. Germline CDR1 and CDR2: SQVTM and ANQGSEA. V shed 5 bases, J shed 3 bases, and the junction held 8 bases outside the gene matches. This CDR3 spans 14 amino acids. The CDR3 DNA follows: TGCAGCGTTTTGTCCGGTAGCGGGAGCTACGAGCAGTACTTC. It encodes CSVLSGSGSYEQYF.

The chain recombines TRBV30 with TRBJ2-7; 8 bases align to TRBD1. With V trimmed by 0 bases and J by 1 base, 5 bases remained unmatched. The CDR3 sequence is 15 residues long. Germline V lookup: CDR1 GTSNPN, CDR2 SVGIG (reference sequence). The CDR3 region is CAWSVLDRVSYEQYF. DNA for the CDR3: TGTGCCTGGAGTGTGTTGGACAGGGTTTCCTACGAGCAGTACTTC.

The chain is built from TRBV20-1 and TRBJ2-5; 8 bases fit TRBD1. This CDR3 contains 12 residues. Trimming removed 4 bases from V and 4 bases from J; junction bases left unmatched: 2. Germline values: CDR1 DFQATT, CDR2 SNEGSKA (reference sequence). The CDR3 sequence is CSANDRGETQYF. DNA of the CDR3: TGCAGTGCTAATGACAGGGGAGAGACCCAGTACTTC.

The chain employs TRBV5-1 and TRBJ1-5; no reliable D call. The CDR3 is 15 residues long. Trimming took off 0 bases at V and 2 bases at J, with 9 bases between the two ends. Germline V gene lookup returns CDR1 SGHRS and CDR2 YFSETQ. The DNA for the CDR3 is TGCGCCAGCAGCTTGGACGGATTAGGCAATCAGCCCCAGCATTTT. Its translation is CASSLDGLGNQPQHF. Combining the CDR3 with reference TRBV5-1 and TRBJ1-5 gives the whole variable domain KAGVTQTPRYLIKTRGQQVTLSCSPISGHRSVSWYQQTPGQGLQFLFEYFSETQRNKGNFPGRFSGRQFSNSRSEMNVSTLELGDSALYLCASSLDGLGNQPQHFGDGTRLSIL.

This clonotype was observed a handful of times. This rearrangement joins TRBV20-1 to TRBJ2-5, with 9 bases fitting TRBD1. CDR1 DFQATT and CDR2 SNEGSKA come from the germline V gene (reference sequence). The V and J ends lost 0 bases and 1 base, in that order; junction bases with no gene match: 6. The CDR3 runs 16 residues. The CDR3 DNA reads TGCAGTGCTAGAGATCAACGACAGGGGGGCCAAGAGACCCAGTACTTC. The encoded protein is CSARDQRQGGQETQYF.

This sequence joins TRBV7-2 and TRBJ2-1, with D perhaps matching TRBD2 (5 bases). CDR3 length: 14 amino acids. V was clipped by 5 bases and J by 3 bases, with 11 bases between them. CDR1 is SGHTA and CDR2 is FQGNSA in the germline V gene. CDR3 nucleotide sequence: TGTGCCAGCAGCGCCCAAACTAGCTACAATGAGCAGTTCTTC. It is translated as CASSAQTSYNEQFF.